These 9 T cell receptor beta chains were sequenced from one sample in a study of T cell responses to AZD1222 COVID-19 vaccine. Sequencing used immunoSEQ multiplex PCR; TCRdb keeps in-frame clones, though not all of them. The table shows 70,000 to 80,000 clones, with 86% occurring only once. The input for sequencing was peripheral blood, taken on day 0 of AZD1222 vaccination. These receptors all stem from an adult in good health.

The CDR3 DNA is TGTGCCAGCAGCGTAGAGGCCTCCTGGTCCTACAATGAGCAGTTCTTC. Residues: CASSVEASWSYNEQFF. The V and J genes are TRBV9 and TRBJ2-1; D uncertain. The CDR3 spans 16 residues. Trimming stripped 0 bases from V and 1 base from J, with 11 bases between. The germline CDR1 and CDR2 sequences are SGDLS and YYNGEE.

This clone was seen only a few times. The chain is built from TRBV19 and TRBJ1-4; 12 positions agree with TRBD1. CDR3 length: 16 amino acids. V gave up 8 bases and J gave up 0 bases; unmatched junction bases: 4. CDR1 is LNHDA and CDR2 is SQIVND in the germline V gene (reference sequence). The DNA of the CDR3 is TGTGCCAGTGGGACAGGGGGCCTTGCAACTAATGAAAAACTGTTTTTT. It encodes CASGTGGLATNEKLFF. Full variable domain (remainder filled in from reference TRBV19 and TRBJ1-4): DGGITQSPKYLFRKEGQNVTLSCEQNLNHDAMYWYRQDPGQGLRLIYYSQIVNDFQKGDIAEGYSVSREKKESFPLTVTSAQKNPTAFYLCASGTGGLATNEKLFFGSGTQLSVL.

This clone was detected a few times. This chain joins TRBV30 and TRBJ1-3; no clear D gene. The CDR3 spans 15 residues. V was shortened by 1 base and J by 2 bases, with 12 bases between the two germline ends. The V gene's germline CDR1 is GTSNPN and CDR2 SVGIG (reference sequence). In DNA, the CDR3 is TGTGCCTGGAGTGGTATCCGGGCCACTGGAAACACCATATATTTT. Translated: CAWSGIRATGNTIYF.

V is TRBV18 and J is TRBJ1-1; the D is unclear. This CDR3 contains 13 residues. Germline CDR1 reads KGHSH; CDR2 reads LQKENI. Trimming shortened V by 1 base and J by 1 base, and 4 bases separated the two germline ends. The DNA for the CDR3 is TGTGCCAGCTCACCACTGGCGAACACTGAAGCTTTCTTT. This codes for CASSPLANTEAFF.

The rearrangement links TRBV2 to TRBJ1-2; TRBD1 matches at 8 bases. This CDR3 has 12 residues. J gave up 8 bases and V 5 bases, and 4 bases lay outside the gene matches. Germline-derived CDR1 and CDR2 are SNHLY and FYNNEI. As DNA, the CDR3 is TGTGCCAGCAGTCAGGGGGCGAGAGGCTACACCTTC. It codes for CASSQGARGYTF.

For the CDR3, the DNA is TGTGCCAGTCAAGGTACCTACAATGAGCAGTTCTTC. Amino acids: CASQGTYNEQFF. The chain recombines TRBV19 with TRBJ2-1; D not certain. V lost 8 bases and J lost 2, with 7 bases in between. This CDR3 region has 12 residues. Germline V gene sequence: CDR1 LNHDA, CDR2 SQIVND (reference sequence).

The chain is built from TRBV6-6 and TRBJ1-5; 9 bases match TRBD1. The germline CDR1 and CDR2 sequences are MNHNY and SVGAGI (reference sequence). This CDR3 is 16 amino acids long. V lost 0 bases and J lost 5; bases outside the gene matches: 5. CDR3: CASSYSPQGADQPQHF. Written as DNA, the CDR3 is TGTGCCAGCAGTTACTCGCCACAGGGGGCGGATCAGCCCCAGCATTTT.

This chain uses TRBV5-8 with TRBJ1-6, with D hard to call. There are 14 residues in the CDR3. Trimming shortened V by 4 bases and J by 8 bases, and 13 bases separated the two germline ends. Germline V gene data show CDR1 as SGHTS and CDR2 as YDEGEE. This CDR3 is CASSPRFGDSPLHF. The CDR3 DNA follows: TGTGCCAGCAGCCCGCGTTTTGGAGATTCACCCCTCCACTTT.

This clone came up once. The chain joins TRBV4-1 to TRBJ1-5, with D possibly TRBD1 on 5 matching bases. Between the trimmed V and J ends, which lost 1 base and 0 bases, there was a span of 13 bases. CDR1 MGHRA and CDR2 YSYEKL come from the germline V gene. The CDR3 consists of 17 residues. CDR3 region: CASSQASRGGSNQPQHF. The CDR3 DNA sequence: TGCGCCAGCAGCCAAGCTTCCCGGGGGGGTAGCAATCAGCCCCAGCATTTT.